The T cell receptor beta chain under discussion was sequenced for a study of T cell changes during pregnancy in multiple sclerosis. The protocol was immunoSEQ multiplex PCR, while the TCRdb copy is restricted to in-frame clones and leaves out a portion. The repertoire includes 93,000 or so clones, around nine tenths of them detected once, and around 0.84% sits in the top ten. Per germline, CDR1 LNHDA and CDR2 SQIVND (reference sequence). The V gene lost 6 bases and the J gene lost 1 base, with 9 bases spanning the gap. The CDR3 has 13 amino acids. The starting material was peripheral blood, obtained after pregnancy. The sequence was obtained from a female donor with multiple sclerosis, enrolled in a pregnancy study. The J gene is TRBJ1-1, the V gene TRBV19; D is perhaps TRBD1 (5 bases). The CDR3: CASRTQENTEAFF. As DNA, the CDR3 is TGTGCCAGTAGGACACAGGAGAACACTGAAGCTTTCTTT.